The rows below give T cell receptor beta chains drawn from one sample of a study of response to subunit inactivated influenza vaccine. TCRdb re-called the RT-PCR reads with MiXCR, one entry per CDR3 protein. The profile shows about 800,000 distinct CDR3 sequences, around 20% of them singletons. This material consisted of PBMCs from blood, taken roughly 5 days after vaccination. These receptors originate from a man in his fifties who received an inactivated influenza vaccine. Both conserved end residues are part of each CDR3.

V gene: TRBV28
CDR3 protein: CASSPTGQGGFNEQFF

V gene: TRBV7-2
CDR3 protein: CASSLAVGTPAYEQYF

V gene: TRBV29-1
CDR3 protein: CSVYGQENIQYF

V gene: TRBV6-2/TRBV6-3
CDR3 protein: CASSYARDGQPQHF

V gene: TRBV9
CDR3 protein: CASSRTGQGIHEQYF

V gene: TRBV4-2
CDR3 protein: CASSQIRTLETQYF

V gene: TRBV27
CDR3 protein: CASSSRTGNGYTF

V gene: TRBV20-1
CDR3 protein: CSAENYNEQFF

V gene: TRBV29-1
CDR3 protein: CSVEGSSGFYNEQFF

V gene: TRBV7-2
CDR3 protein: CASRLGTVQETQYF

V gene: TRBV25-1
CDR3 protein: CASSEYGAYGELFF

V gene: TRBV5-1
CDR3 protein: CASSLGLHTDTQYF

V gene: TRBV20-1
CDR3 protein: CSASPAVNQPQHF

V gene: TRBV12-3/TRBV12-4
CDR3 protein: CASSVNRDRAINF

V gene: TRBV19
CDR3 protein: CASSGNRGQPQHF

V gene: TRBV30
CDR3 protein: CAWSVPVAKNIQYF

V gene: TRBV29-1
CDR3 protein: CSVWDSLNTEAFF

V gene: TRBV29-1
CDR3 protein: CSVVVGGIQETQYF

V gene: TRBV7-9
CDR3 protein: CASSLDRTSGGETQYF

V gene: TRBV7-2
CDR3 protein: CASSLLQGNGEQYF

V gene: TRBV20-1
CDR3 protein: CSARTSGNFENNEQFF

V gene: TRBV19
CDR3 protein: CASSTGVRTEAFF

V gene: TRBV20-1
CDR3 protein: CSARAGQGHQETQYF

V gene: TRBV7-9
CDR3 protein: CASSFHDEQFF

V gene: TRBV5-1
CDR3 protein: CASTPDERGAYNEQFF